The present TCR beta chain was sequenced within a study of T cells in women clearing cervical HPV infection. About the research overall: Women with histologically confirmed HPV16-related CIN3 or worse, 2 with invasive cancer, served as cases. Controls gave blood once infection was undetectable; cases at lesion identification.

TCRdb keeps only in-frame clones here, not all; method: immunoSEQ multiplex PCR. The sample includes roughly 48,000 clones. The sample comprised blood buffy coat. This TCR derives from a woman between 18 and 70 years old with a cervical HPV16 infection that either progressed to CIN3+ or cleared (not recorded which).

The sequenced part of the CDR3 DNA is TGTGCCAGTACACCACCGGGACTGGGCAATCAGCCC. Protein sequence: CASTPPGLGNQP. The whole CDR3 sequence is CASTPPGLGNQPQHF. The chain carries TRBV19 and TRBJ1-5, with D possibly TRBD1 on 5 matching bases. The read terminates 3 residues ahead of where the CDR3 ends, so the germline J gene completes it. Trimming removed 7 bases at V and 2 bases at J, with 15 bases between. CDR1 and CDR2 (germline): LNHDA, SQIVND (reference sequence). The CDR3 sequence is 15 residues long.